This TCR beta chain came from a study of regulatory T cells in long-lasting Graves disease. This clonotype turned up a few times. Its antigen remains unknown. CDR3 regions were amplified by Arm-PCR using iRepertoire HTBI primers to build TCR beta libraries. From the multiplex PCR reads, TCRdb called clonotypes with MiXCR, one entry per CDR3 protein. The data show roughly 610,000 distinct CDR3 sequences, about 16% seen once. Time point meaning: newly diagnosed GD, antithyroid drugs for less than 3 months. PBMCs provided the RNA from which the TCR library was made. The patients were enrolled through endocrinology in Xi'an, China. Germline lookup yields CDR1 DFQATT and CDR2 SNEGSKA (reference sequence). V shed 4 bases, J shed 5 bases, and the junction held 11 bases outside the gene matches. The CDR3 sequence is 15 residues long. Overall study results and limits: With a few thousand shared public clonotypes, persistent patients exceeded new patients, who shared around 970.

These data were likewise used in another study, on T cells in Graves' hyperthyroidism and ophthalmopathy. Per that study: The study used the HTBI primer set for a first-round RT-PCR of the TCR CDR3.

This clonotype was sampled from a man younger than 35 with Graves disease. The chain joins TRBV20-1 to TRBJ2-4; 7 bases match TRBD1. The sequencing used peripheral blood mononuclear cells (PBMCs), collected at new diagnosis, from a patient treated with antithyroid drugs. The CDR3 loop is CSAIRTGLGENIQYF. DNA for the CDR3: TGCAGTGCTATCAGGACAGGCCTTGGGGAAAACATTCAGTACTTC.